A single sample gave rise to the 24 T cell receptor beta chains below, sequenced in a study of shared clonotypes between healthy human individuals (dated by TCRdb to 2018 to 2021). The library was produced with the immunoSEQ multiplex PCR assay. Sourced from immuneACCESS, this table was stored by TCRdb with only in-frame sequences that have V and J called. A share of the clones is absent; for the studies checked, an unresolved V gene accounts for under half, and the remainder has no known explanation. Recorded for this sample are over a million clones; approximately 98% of them occurred a single time. The ten top clones hold around 0.45% of the sample. Specimen: naive CD4+ T cells sorted from blood. The sample's cell subset or site label, in plain terms: CD45RA+ positively selected. Every receptor here comes from a man aged 25 to 40 in good health.

This clone was counted a single time. J is TRBJ1-5 and V is TRBV18; D not certain. Trimming took off 1 base at V and 7 bases at J, with 17 bases between the two ends. The CDR3 contains 16 residues. The germline V gene has CDR1 KGHSH and CDR2 LQKENI. The CDR3 reads CASSPQAGSLNQPQHF. The CDR3 DNA reads TGTGCCAGCTCACCACAGGCCGGGTCTCTAAACCAGCCCCAGCATTTT.

This clone showed up just once. V and J are TRBV7-6 and TRBJ1-1; D remains ambiguous. The CDR3 runs 13 residues. Germline lookup yields CDR1 SGHVS and CDR2 FNYEAQ. The ends were cut back, 5 bases at V and 3 bases at J, with 10 bases in the middle. The CDR3 nucleotides are TGTGCCAGCAGCAAAAACACGGACACTGAAGCTTTCTTT. This codes for CASSKNTDTEAFF.

The J gene is TRBJ2-3, the V gene TRBV5-6; D gene unclear. The CDR3 has 13 residues. CDR1 is SGHDT and CDR2 is YYEEEE in the germline V gene. V lost 0 bases and J lost 4, with 6 bases in between. The CDR3 protein is CASSLVSPDTQYF. The CDR3 DNA is TGTGCCAGCAGCTTGGTAAGCCCAGATACGCAGTATTTT.

The CDR3 DNA reads TGTGCCAGCAGTGACTCGGGGACAGTGATCTATGGCTACACCTTC. Its protein is CASSDSGTVIYGYTF. The V gene is TRBV6-1, the J gene TRBJ1-2; TRBD1 matches at 7 bases. The V and J ends lost 3 bases and 4 bases, in that order; junction bases with no gene match: 8. Looked up from germline, CDR1 is MNHNS and CDR2 is SASEGT. This CDR3 has 15 residues.

In the case of this clone: The identical CDR3 is also encoded by other nucleotide sequences in the sample. The chain has TRBV27 and TRBJ2-7, with D unclear. Trimming left V 3 bases short and J 0 bases short, with 6 bases between. CDR3 length equals 13 residues. Per the germline V gene, CDR1 is MNHEY and CDR2 is SMNVEV (reference sequence). CDR3 in DNA: TGTGCCAGCAGTTTGAGCCGCTCCTACGAGCAGTACTTC. Translated, it gives CASSLSRSYEQYF.

The chain employs TRBV7-2 and TRBJ2-2, with D unclear. The germline V gene has CDR1 SGHTA and CDR2 FQGNSA. Trimming left V 0 bases short and J 5 bases short, with 7 bases between. This CDR3 spans 14 amino acids. The CDR3 region is CASSLAHNTGELFF. The CDR3 DNA is TGTGCCAGCAGCTTAGCGCATAATACCGGGGAGCTGTTTTTT.

The V gene is TRBV19, the J gene TRBJ1-4; 7 bases match TRBD1. CDR3 size: 15 residues. From germline, CDR1 is LNHDA and CDR2 SQIVND (reference sequence). V lost 7 bases to trimming and J lost 4 bases; unmatched junction nucleotides: 9. The chain's CDR3 is CASKSVGQNNEKLFF. CDR3 DNA: TGTGCCAGTAAGAGTGTGGGACAGAATAATGAAAAACTGTTTTTT.

The chain joins TRBV15 to TRBJ1-4, with 9 bases that match TRBD1. The CDR3 totals 15 residues. Germline CDR1 reads LNHNV; CDR2 reads YYDKDF (reference sequence). Trimming at V came to 2 bases and at J to 7 bases, leaving 5 bases not matched to a gene. CDR3 in DNA: TGTGCCACCAGCAGACCGACAGGGGGAATTGAAAAACTGTTTTTT. Its translation: CATSRPTGGIEKLFF.

This chain joins TRBV18 and TRBJ2-7; 8 bases are a match to TRBD2. With 4 bases clipped from V and 4 bases from J, the junction kept 9 bases outside the gene matches. The CDR3 sequence is 15 residues long. Germline CDR1 and CDR2: KGHSH and LQKENI. CDR3 sequence: CASSRTSGGAYEQYF. The CDR3 DNA follows: TGTGCCAGCTCACGAACCTCGGGGGGGGCTTACGAGCAGTACTTC.

The gene calls are TRBV5-4 and TRBJ2-3; 16 nucleotides agree with TRBD2. The CDR3 is 17 residues long. The junction had 6 bases not matched to a gene; V was cut back by 4 bases and J by 4 bases. Germline lookup yields CDR1 SGHNT and CDR2 YYREEE (reference sequence). The CDR3: CASSTGTSGRGSDTQYF. As DNA, the CDR3 is TGTGCCAGCAGCACCGGGACTAGCGGGAGGGGGTCAGATACGCAGTATTTT.

The chain is built from TRBV7-9 and TRBJ2-1; TRBD1 might be the D (6 bases). Looked up from germline, CDR1 is SEHNR and CDR2 is FQNEAQ (reference sequence). There are 15 residues in the CDR3. Between the trimmed V and J ends, which lost 3 bases and 1 base, there was a span of 10 bases. The CDR3 loop is CASSFPQGSYNEQFF. CDR3 coding DNA: TGTGCCAGCAGCTTTCCCCAGGGGTCCTACAATGAGCAGTTCTTC.

A word on this clone: Other nucleotide sequences from this sample produce the same CDR3. V is TRBV18 and J is TRBJ1-1; D unresolved. The germline gives CDR1 KGHSH, CDR2 LQKENI. The CDR3 covers 14 residues. The V gene lost 4 bases and the J gene lost 1 base, with 10 bases spanning the gap. The CDR3 loop is CASSLKDGNTEAFF. The CDR3, as DNA: TGTGCCAGCTCACTAAAGGACGGGAACACTGAAGCTTTCTTT.

The chain is built from TRBV11-3 and TRBJ2-3; 8 positions agree with TRBD2. CDR1 is SGHNT and CDR2 is YENEEA in the germline V gene. This CDR3 has 14 amino acids. J lost 7 bases, V lost 5 bases, and 8 bases had no gene match. The CDR3 spells CASSPGGRPHTQYF. DNA for the CDR3: TGTGCCAGCAGCCCGGGCGGGAGGCCCCATACGCAGTATTTT.

The chain has TRBV2 and TRBJ2-1, with D unresolved. The CDR3 sequence is 13 residues long. Trimming cost V 7 bases and J 7 bases, with 14 bases left between them. The germline V gene has CDR1 SNHLY and CDR2 FYNNEI. DNA of the CDR3: TGTGCCAGCAAACCAACCGCGACGAATGAGCAGTTCTTC. This codes for CASKPTATNEQFF.

The chain is built from TRBV5-6 and TRBJ2-7; 9 bases fit TRBD2. With V trimmed by 4 bases and J by 0 bases, 5 bases remained unmatched. Looked up from germline, CDR1 is SGHDT and CDR2 is YYEEEE. The CDR3 runs to 15 residues. The CDR3 loop is CASSTEREVSYEQYF. Here the CDR3 DNA reads TGTGCCAGCAGCACTGAGCGGGAGGTCTCCTACGAGCAGTACTTC.

The chain links TRBV7-2 to TRBJ2-4, with D unresolved. CDR1 SGHTA and CDR2 FQGNSA come from the germline V gene. V shed 4 bases and J shed 8 bases, with 15 bases lying between them. The CDR3 has 14 amino acids. In DNA, the CDR3 is TGTGCCAGCAGCTCCCCCGCTGAAGGGTACATTCAGTACTTC. Protein sequence: CASSSPAEGYIQYF.

V usage is TRBV6-5 and J usage is TRBJ1-5; maybe TRBD1 (5 bases). Germline loops: CDR1 MNHEY, CDR2 SVGAGI. V was cut by 6 bases and J by 4 bases, with 10 bases left in between. The CDR3 totals 13 residues. The CDR3 DNA follows: TGTGCCAGCAGGGGTACAGGTAATCAGCCCCAGCATTTT. Its protein product is CASRGTGNQPQHF.

This clone was seen just once. V usage is TRBV2 and J usage is TRBJ2-3, with a possible D match to TRBD2 (6 bases). V lost 3 bases, J lost 3 bases, and 19 bases lay in between. Germline values: CDR1 SNHLY, CDR2 FYNNEI. The CDR3 has 17 residues. DNA of the CDR3: TGTGCCAGCAGTGAGATGGGACTCGCTCCGGGGACAGATACGCAGTATTTT. Translated, it gives CASSEMGLAPGTDTQYF. The variable domain in full, completed from reference TRBV2 and TRBJ2-3, reads EPEVTQTPSHQVTQMGQEVILRCVPISNHLYFYWYRQILGQKVEFLVSFYNNEISEKSEIFDDQFSVERPDGSNFTLKIRSTKLEDSAMYFCASSEMGLAPGTDTQYFGPGTRLTVL.

This clone was observed once. At the DNA level, this CDR3 is encoded by other sequences in the same sample as well. The chain's CDR3 is CASSLGLAQETQYF. Here the CDR3 DNA reads TGCGCCAGCAGCTTGGGACTAGCCCAAGAGACCCAGTACTTC. The chain carries TRBV5-1 and TRBJ2-5, with 7 nucleotides matching TRBD2. Germline assignment: CDR1 SGHRS and CDR2 YFSETQ. J lost 1 base, V lost 0 bases, and 0 bases had no gene match. The CDR3 contains 14 residues.

J is TRBJ2-3 and V is TRBV18; a weak D match, TRBD1 (5 bases). In germline, CDR1 is KGHSH, CDR2 LQKENI. This CDR3 region has 16 residues. V dropped 0 bases and J dropped 2 bases, with 12 bases sitting between them. CDR3 in amino acids: CASSPPKQAYTDTQYF. Here the CDR3 DNA reads TGTGCCAGCTCACCACCCAAACAGGCTTACACAGATACGCAGTATTTT.

V is TRBV5-6 and J is TRBJ1-5; the D gene is possibly TRBD1 (6 bases). Germline values: CDR1 SGHDT, CDR2 YYEEEE. The CDR3 has 16 amino acids. Trimming left V 0 bases short and J 6 bases short, with 16 bases between. CDR3 protein: CASSLGGLQPSQPQHF. The CDR3 bases are TGTGCCAGCAGCTTGGGGGGGCTCCAGCCATCTCAGCCCCAGCATTTT. The full variable domain, rest sourced from reference TRBV5-6 and TRBJ1-5, is DAGVTQSPTHLIKTRGQQVTLRCSPKSGHDTVSWYQQALGQGPQFIFQYYEEEERQRGNFPDRFSGHQFPNYSSELNVNALLLGDSALYLCASSLGGLQPSQPQHFGDGTRLSIL.

This chain joins TRBV5-1 and TRBJ1-1, with TRBD1 as a possible D gene (6 bases). The CDR3 is made up of 16 amino acids. V lost 0 bases and J lost 2, with 14 bases in between. Per germline, CDR1 SGHRS and CDR2 YFSETQ. The CDR3 region is CASSLAGGPSNTEAFF. The CDR3 DNA sequence: TGCGCCAGCAGCTTGGCCGGGGGCCCCTCCAACACTGAAGCTTTCTTT.

With respect to this clone: This same CDR3 is encoded by further DNA sequences in the sample. The rearrangement joins TRBV5-1 to TRBJ1-1; 7 nucleotides agree with TRBD1. Germline V gene lookup returns CDR1 SGHRS and CDR2 YFSETQ. V was pared by 2 bases and J by 5 bases, with 0 bases of the junction left unmatched. This CDR3 is built from 12 residues. The CDR3 DNA reads TGCGCCAGCAGCTTACAGGGGACTGAAGCTTTCTTT. Amino acid sequence: CASSLQGTEAFF.

This chain connects TRBV7-2 to TRBJ2-7; D is ambiguous. V gave up 2 bases and J gave up 3 bases, with 14 bases separating them. This CDR3 comprises 15 residues. Germline V lookup: CDR1 SGHTA, CDR2 FQGNSA. The CDR3 reads CASSLSSLEVYEQYF. CDR3 sequence (DNA): TGTGCCAGCAGCTTAAGTAGTCTAGAGGTCTACGAGCAGTACTTC.